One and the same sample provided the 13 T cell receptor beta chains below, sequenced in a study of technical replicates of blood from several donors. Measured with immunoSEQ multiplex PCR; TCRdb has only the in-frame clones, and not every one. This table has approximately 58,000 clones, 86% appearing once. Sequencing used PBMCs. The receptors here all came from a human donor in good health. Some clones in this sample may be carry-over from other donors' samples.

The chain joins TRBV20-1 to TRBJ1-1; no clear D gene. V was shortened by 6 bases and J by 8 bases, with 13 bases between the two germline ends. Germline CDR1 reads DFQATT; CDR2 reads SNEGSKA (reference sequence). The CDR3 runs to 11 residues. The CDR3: CSAIDQREAFF. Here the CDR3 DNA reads TGCAGTGCCATAGATCAGAGGGAAGCTTTCTTT.

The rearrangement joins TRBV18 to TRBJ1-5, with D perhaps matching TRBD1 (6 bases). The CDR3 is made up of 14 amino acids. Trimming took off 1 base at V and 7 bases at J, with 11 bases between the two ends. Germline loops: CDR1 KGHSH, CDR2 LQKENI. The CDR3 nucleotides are TGTGCCAGCTCACCACAGGGGCAGGGGCAGCCCCAGCATTTT. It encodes CASSPQGQGQPQHF.

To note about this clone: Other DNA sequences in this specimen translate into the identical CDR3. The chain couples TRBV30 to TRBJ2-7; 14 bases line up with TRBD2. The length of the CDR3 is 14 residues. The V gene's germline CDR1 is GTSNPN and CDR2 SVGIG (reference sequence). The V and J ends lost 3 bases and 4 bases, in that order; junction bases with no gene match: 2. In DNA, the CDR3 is TGTGCCTGGAGGGGGACTAGCGGGAGTTACGAGCAGTACTTC. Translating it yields CAWRGTSGSYEQYF.

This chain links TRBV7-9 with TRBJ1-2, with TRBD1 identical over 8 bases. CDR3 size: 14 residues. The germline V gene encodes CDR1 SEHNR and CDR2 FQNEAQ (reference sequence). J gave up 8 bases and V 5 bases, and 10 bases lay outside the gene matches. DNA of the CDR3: TGTGCCAGCAGCCCCGGACAGGGATCGGAAGGCTACACCTTC. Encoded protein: CASSPGQGSEGYTF.

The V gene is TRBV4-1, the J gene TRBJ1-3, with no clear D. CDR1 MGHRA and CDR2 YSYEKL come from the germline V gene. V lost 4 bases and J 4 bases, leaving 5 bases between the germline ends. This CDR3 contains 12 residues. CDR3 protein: CASSPGGNTIYF. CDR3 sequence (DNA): TGCGCCAGCAGCCCCGGGGGAAACACCATATATTTT.

CDR3 protein: CASSLYGGVAYEQYF. The CDR3 nucleotides are TGTGCCAGCAGCTTATATGGCGGGGTTGCCTACGAGCAGTACTTC. The chain couples TRBV7-3 to TRBJ2-7; TRBD2 is a possible D gene (6 bases). The CDR3 has 15 residues. In germline, CDR1 is SGHTA, CDR2 FQGTGA. V lost 2 bases to trimming and J lost 2 bases, with 13 bases between them.

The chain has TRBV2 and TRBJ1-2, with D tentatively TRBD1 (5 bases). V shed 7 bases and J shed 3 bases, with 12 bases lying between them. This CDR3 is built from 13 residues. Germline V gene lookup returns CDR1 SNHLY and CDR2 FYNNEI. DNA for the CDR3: TGTGCCAGCAATGGACACGGCTACTATGGCTACACCTTC. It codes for CASNGHGYYGYTF. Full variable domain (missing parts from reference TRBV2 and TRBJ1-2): EPEVTQTPSHQVTQMGQEVILRCVPISNHLYFYWYRQILGQKVEFLVSFYNNEISEKSEIFDDQFSVERPDGSNFTLKIRSTKLEDSAMYFCASNGHGYYGYTFGSGTRLTVV.

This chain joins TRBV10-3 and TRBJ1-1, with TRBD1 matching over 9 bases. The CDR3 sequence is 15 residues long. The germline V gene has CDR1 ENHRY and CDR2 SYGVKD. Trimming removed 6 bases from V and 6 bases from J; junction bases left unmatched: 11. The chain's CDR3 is CAIRDISGQGSEAFF. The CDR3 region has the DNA TGTGCCATCAGGGACATATCGGGACAGGGCTCTGAAGCTTTCTTT.

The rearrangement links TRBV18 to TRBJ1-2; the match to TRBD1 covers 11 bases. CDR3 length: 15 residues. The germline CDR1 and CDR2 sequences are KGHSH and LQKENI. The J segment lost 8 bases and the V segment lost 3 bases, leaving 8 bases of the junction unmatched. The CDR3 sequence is CASSPLRTGGVGYTF. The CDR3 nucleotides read TGTGCCAGCTCACCGCTCAGGACAGGGGGCGTCGGCTACACCTTC.

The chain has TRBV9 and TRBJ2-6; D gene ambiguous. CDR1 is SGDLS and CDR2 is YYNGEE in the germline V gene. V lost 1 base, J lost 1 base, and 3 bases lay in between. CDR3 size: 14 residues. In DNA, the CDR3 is TGTGCCAGCAGCGTACAGTCTGGGGCCAACGTCCTGACTTTC. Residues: CASSVQSGANVLTF.

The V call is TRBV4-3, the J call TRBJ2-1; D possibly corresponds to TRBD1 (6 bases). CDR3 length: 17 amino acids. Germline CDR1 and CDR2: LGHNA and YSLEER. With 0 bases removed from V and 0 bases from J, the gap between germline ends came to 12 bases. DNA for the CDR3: TGCGCCAGCAGCCAAGATTGGACAGCGAGCTCCTACAATGAGCAGTTCTTC. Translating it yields CASSQDWTASSYNEQFF.

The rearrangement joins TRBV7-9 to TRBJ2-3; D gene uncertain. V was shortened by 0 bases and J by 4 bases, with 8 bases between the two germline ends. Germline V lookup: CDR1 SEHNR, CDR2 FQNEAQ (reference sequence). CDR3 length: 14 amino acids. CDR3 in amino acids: CASSLARGPDTQYF. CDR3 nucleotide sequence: TGTGCCAGCAGCTTAGCACGCGGCCCAGATACGCAGTATTTT.

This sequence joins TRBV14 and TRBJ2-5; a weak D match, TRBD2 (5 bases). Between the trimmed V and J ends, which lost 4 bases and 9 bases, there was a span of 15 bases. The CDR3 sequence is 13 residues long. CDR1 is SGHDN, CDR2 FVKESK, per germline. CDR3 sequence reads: CASSRGIKWAQYF. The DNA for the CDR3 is TGTGCCAGCAGCCGAGGGATAAAGTGGGCCCAGTACTTC.